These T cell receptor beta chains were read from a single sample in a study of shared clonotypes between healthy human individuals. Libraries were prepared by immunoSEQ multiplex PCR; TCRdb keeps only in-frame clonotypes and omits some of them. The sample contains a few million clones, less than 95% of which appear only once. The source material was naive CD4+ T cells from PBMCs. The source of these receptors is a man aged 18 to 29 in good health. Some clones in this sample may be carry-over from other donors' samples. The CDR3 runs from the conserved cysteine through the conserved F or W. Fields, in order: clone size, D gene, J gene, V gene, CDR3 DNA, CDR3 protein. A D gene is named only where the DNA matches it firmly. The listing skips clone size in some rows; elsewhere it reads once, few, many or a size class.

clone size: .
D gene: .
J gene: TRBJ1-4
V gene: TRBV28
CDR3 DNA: TGTGCCAGCAGGACCCCGGGGAGTAATGAAAAACTGTTTTTT
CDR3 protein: CASRTPGSNEKLFF

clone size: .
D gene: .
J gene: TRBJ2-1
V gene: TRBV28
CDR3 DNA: TGTGCCAGCAGTCCCAGAAATGAGCAGTTCTTC
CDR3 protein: CASSPRNEQFF

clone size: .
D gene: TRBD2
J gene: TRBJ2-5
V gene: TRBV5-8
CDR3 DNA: TGTGCCAGCAGCCTCAGACTAGCGGGAGCGGAGACCCAGTACTTC
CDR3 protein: CASSLRLAGAETQYF

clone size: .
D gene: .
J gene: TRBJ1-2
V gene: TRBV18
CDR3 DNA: TGTGCCAGCTCACCAGGGGCCGACTATGGCTACACCTTC
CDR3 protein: CASSPGADYGYTF

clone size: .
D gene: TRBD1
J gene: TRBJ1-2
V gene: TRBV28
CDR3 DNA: TGTGCCAGCCGTACAGGGGGCTCTTATGGCTACACCTTC
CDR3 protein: CASRTGGSYGYTF

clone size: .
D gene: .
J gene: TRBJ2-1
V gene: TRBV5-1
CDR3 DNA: TGCGCCAGCAGCTTTCAACCATCTAGCAATGAGCAGTTCTTC
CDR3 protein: CASSFQPSSNEQFF

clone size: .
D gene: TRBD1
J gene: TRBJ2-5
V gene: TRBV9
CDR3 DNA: TGTGCCAGCAGCGTCGCCGGGACCAGGGGGGAGACCCAGTACTTC
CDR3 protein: CASSVAGTRGETQYF

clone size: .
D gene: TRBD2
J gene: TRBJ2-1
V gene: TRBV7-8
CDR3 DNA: TGTGCCAGCAGCTCACTAGCGGATTTGTTAAACAATGAGCAGTTCTTC
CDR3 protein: CASSSLADLLNNEQFF

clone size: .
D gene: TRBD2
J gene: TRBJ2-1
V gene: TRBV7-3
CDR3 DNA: TGTGCCAGCAGCTTAATTGGCGGGAGGCACAATGAGCAGTTCTTC
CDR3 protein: CASSLIGGRHNEQFF

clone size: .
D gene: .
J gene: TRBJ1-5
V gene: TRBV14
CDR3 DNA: TGTGCCAGCAGCCAAGAGGCAGGACACGTCCCCCCTCAGCCCCAGCATTTT
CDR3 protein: CASSQEAGHVPPQPQHF

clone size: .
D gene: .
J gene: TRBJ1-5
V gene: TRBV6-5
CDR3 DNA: TGTGCCAGCAGTCCAGGAGGGATACAGCCCCAGCATTTT
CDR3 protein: CASSPGGIQPQHF

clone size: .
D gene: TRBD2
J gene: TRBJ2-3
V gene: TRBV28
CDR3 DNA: TGTGCCAGCAGTACAACTAGCGGGGGAGGGTATTTT
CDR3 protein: CASSTTSGGGYF

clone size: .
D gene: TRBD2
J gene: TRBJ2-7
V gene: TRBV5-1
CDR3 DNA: TGCGCCAGCAGCTTGGGGGCGGGAGGGGACTACGAGCAGTACTTC
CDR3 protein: CASSLGAGGDYEQYF

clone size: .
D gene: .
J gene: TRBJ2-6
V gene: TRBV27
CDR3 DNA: TGTGCCAGCAGTTTACCCGGACCTCTTTCTGGGGCCAACGTCCTGACTTTC
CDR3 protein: CASSLPGPLSGANVLTF

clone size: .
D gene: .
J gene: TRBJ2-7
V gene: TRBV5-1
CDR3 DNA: TGCGCCAGCAGCTTGGTGGCAGGGGCGACCTACGAGCAGTACTTC
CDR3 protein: CASSLVAGATYEQYF

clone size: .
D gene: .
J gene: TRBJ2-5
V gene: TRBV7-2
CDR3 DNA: TGTGCCAGCAGTAAATCGTCCGGGGCCGGAGGGGAGACCCAGTACTTC
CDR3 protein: CASSKSSGAGGETQYF

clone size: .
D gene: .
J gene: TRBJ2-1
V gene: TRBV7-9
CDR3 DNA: TGTGCCAGCAGCTCCCCGGGCGGGGTCTCCTACAATGAGCAGTTCTTC
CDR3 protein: CASSSPGGVSYNEQFF

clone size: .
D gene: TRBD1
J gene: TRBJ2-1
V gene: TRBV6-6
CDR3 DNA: TGTGCCAGCAGTAGGGACAGGTCCTACAATGAGCAGTTCTTC
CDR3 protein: CASSRDRSYNEQFF

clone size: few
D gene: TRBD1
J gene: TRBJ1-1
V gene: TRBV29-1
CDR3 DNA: TGCAGCGTTGCGGGACAGAAGAACACTGAAGCTTTCTTT
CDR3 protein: CSVAGQKNTEAFF

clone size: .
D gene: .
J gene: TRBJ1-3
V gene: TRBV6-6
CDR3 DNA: TGTGCCAGCAGTCCCCTATTACAAGCGATGGGAAACACCATATATTTT
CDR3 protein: CASSPLLQAMGNTIYF

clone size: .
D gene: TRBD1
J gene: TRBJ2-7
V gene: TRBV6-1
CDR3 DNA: TGTGCCAGCAGGCGGACAGGGATGGCCTACGAGCAGTACTTC
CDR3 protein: CASRRTGMAYEQYF

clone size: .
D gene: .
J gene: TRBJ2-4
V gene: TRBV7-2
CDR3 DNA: TGTGCCAGCAGCCCCGGGGTTGTGAACATTCAGTACTTC
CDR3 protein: CASSPGVVNIQYF

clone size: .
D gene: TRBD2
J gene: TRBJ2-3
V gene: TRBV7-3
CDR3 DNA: TGTGCCAGCAGCCAGAGCGGGACTGGCACAGATACGCAGTATTTT
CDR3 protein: CASSQSGTGTDTQYF

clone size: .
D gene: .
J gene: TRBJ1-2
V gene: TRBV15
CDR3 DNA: TGTGCCACCACCGCAGGGAGGGGCCTGGACTATGGCTACACCTTC
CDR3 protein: CATTAGRGLDYGYTF

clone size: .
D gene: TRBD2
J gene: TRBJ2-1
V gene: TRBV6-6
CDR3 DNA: TGTGCCAGCAGTGTATTAGCGGGAGTCTACAATGAGCAGTTCTTC
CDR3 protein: CASSVLAGVYNEQFF

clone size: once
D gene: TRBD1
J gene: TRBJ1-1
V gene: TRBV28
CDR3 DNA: TGTGCCAGCAGTTTATCAGGGGGCGGCAAGAACACTGAAGCTTTCTTT
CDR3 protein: CASSLSGGGKNTEAFF

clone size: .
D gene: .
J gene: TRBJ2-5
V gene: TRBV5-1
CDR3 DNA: TGCGCCAGCAGCTTGGAGACTGGAAAAGAGACCCAGTACTTC
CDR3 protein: CASSLETGKETQYF

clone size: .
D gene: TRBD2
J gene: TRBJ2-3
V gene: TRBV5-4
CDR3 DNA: TGTGCCAGCAGCCCTAGCGGGAGACTAAGCACAGATACGCAGTATTTT
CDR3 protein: CASSPSGRLSTDTQYF

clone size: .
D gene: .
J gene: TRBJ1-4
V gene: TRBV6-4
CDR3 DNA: TGTGCCATCTCTCAGAATGAGACAAAGACTAATGAAAAACTGTTTTTT
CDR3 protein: CAISQNETKTNEKLFF

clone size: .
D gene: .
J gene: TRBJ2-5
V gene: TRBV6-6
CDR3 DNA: TGTGCCAGCAGTGGGGGAGGCGGGGACGGTAGAAAGACCCAGTACTTC
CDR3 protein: CASSGGGGDGRKTQYF

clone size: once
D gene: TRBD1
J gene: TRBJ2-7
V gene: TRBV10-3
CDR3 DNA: TGTGCCATCAGTGCCGACAGGGATTCCTACGAGCAGTACTTC
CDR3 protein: CAISADRDSYEQYF

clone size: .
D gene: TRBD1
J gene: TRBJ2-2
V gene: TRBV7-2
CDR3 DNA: TGTGCCAGCAGCTTTAACAGGGGACCGGGGGAGCTGTTTTTT
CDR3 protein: CASSFNRGPGELFF

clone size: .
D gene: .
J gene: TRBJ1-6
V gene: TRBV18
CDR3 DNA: TGTGCCAGCTCACCACAGGACTTTTCACCCCTCCACTTT
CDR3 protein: CASSPQDFSPLHF